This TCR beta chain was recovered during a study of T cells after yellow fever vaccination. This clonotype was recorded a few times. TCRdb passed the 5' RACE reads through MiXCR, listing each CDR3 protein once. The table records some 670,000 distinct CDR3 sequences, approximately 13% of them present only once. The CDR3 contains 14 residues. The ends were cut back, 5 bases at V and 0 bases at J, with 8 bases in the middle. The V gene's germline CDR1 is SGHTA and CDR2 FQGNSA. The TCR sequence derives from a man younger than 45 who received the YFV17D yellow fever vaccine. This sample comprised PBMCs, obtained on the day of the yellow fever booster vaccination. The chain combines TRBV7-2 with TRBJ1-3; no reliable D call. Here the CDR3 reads CASSQRSSGNTIYF. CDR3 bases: TGTGCCAGCAGCCAGCGGAGCTCTGGAAACACCATATATTTT.